This T cell receptor (beta chain) originates from a study of blood T cells in healthy people across ages (dated by TCRdb to the mid-2010s). About the investigation overall: Template switching captured roughly one uniquely barcoded TCR beta cDNA molecule per two T cells in model experiments. Age-related changes in TCR beta repertoire diversity were measured in the study by deep sequencing normalized with unique cDNA molecular identifiers. Four age groups were formed from the donors: young (average approximately 15 years), middle-aged (around 41), aged (around 68) and long-lived (less than 85). To avoid experimental bias, donors of different ages were spread randomly across the sequencing lanes. Two additional independent replicas of 1 million unique cDNA reads from the same blood draw were analyzed for two donors (one aged 18 to 30 and one aged 80 or older).

Broad study findings and their caveats: Because the CMV infection status of the donors was unknown, age-related changes in expanded clonotypes may potentially have been confounded. Since profiling was done on bulk unsorted PBMCs, naive and antigen-experienced compartments could not be conclusively compared. Estimates of total diversity based on one million sequenced T cells were considered lower bounds and underestimates. As age increased, observed TCR beta diversity per million T cells dropped in a roughly linear way, and a significant reduction was already evident by age 40. There was a strong correlation between observed TCR beta diversity and the percentage of naive T cells measured by flow cytometry. Compared with the aged group, the long-lived group had more naive CD4+ T cells, fewer expanded clones and increased TCR diversity, suggesting age selection.

According to the germline V gene, CDR1 reads SQVTM and CDR2 reads ANQGSEA. The germline V and J ends show losses of 5 bases and 3 bases respectively, and no gene match explains 4 bases of the junction. The CDR3 spans 14 residues, from the cysteine through the phenylalanine. CDR3 DNA only is kept here, 42 bases in frame from base 1. Note on this clonotype: Its antigen remains undetermined. Per-nucleotide qualities are absent, and no much larger clonotype sits a single base away.

Receptor amplification or capture employed 5' RACE. The sample was run on an Illumina HiSeq 2500. The second PCR ran for about 7 to 11 cycles and used a J-beta primer mix along with a sample-barcoded 5' primer. Each TCR beta cDNA molecule received a unique molecular identifier from a template-switch 5' adaptor carrying 12 random nucleotides. Each sample yielded at least 2.5 million CDR3-containing paired-end reads. First-strand cDNA was synthesized from all RNA with the Mint cDNA synthesis kit, primed by a TRBC-specific oligonucleotide. All cDNA was treated with uracil-DNA glycosylase and then went through a first 18-cycle PCR with the universal primers M1SS and BC2_uni_R. The published analysis was carried out like this. Each sample was normalized by randomly selecting 1 million high-quality reads, each carrying a distinct molecular identifier. Instead of being binned into consensus sequences, reads that shared molecular identifiers were thrown out. MiTCR, run with a Q25 quality threshold and the strictest error-elimination algorithm, handled CDR3 identification, clonotype clustering and error correction. A nonparametric unseen species model using Euler transformation provided a lower-bound estimate of total TCR beta diversity. TCRdb's own reprocessing of the public reads used fastp at Q25 and MiXCR and kept productive beta chains. Rows merge per CDR3 protein into single entries with the most common DNA and genes. Here the V and J calls rest on TCRdb's processing, not on the authors' analysis. The sample table records some 880,000 distinct CDR3 sequences; approximately 35% of these occur just once. Clones ranked in the top ten supply roughly 13% of the sample.

The donors were some 39 Caucasian individuals from Russia, aged 6 to 90 years, who were systemically healthy. Each donor gave approximately 9.4 milliliters of peripheral blood, drawn into EDTA-treated Vacutainer tubes. Ficoll-Paque density-gradient centrifugation was used to isolate PBMCs, with at least 6.5 million per sample. Trizol reagent was used to extract total RNA from PBMCs, with at least 5 micrograms per sample. For every donor, flow cytometry on a PBMC aliquot measured the percentage of naive CD45RAhigh/CD27high T cells. This TCR came from a young man in good health. The chain is encoded by TRBV29-1 joined to TRBJ1-3, and TRBD1 matches 10 of the central bases. The source material was blood. CDR3 region: CSVKTGGVGNTIYF. The sequence in DNA is TGCAGCGTTAAGACAGGGGGCGTTGGAAACACCATATATTTT.